This T cell receptor beta chain was captured in a study of blood T cell repertoires in COVID-19. Trimming left V 6 bases short and J 0 bases short, with 12 bases between. Germline values: CDR1 LNHDA, CDR2 SQIVND (reference sequence). The CDR3 consists of 15 residues. Original handling: Reference gene primer amplification gave nucleated cell count estimates. The method was immunoSEQ multiplex PCR; TCRdb's version includes in-frame clones alone and lacks a portion of them. The DNA was the basis for D and trimming; V, J and clone size are from that table. The table has over 90,000 clones, approximately 80% seen once.

V gene TRBV19 combines with J gene TRBJ1-5; the D gene is possibly TRBD1 (6 bases). This TCR came from a human donor in a cohort sampled during active or convalescent COVID-19. Sequences were obtained from peripheral blood. The CDR3 sequence: CASSGGPYSNQPQHF. The DNA of the CDR3 is TGTGCCAGTAGCGGGGGGCCCTATAGCAATCAGCCCCAGCATTTT. Combining the CDR3 with reference TRBV19 and TRBJ1-5 gives the whole variable domain DGGITQSPKYLFRKEGQNVTLSCEQNLNHDAMYWYRQDPGQGLRLIYYSQIVNDFQKGDIAEGYSVSREKKESFPLTVTSAQKNPTAFYLCASSGGPYSNQPQHFGDGTRLSIL.